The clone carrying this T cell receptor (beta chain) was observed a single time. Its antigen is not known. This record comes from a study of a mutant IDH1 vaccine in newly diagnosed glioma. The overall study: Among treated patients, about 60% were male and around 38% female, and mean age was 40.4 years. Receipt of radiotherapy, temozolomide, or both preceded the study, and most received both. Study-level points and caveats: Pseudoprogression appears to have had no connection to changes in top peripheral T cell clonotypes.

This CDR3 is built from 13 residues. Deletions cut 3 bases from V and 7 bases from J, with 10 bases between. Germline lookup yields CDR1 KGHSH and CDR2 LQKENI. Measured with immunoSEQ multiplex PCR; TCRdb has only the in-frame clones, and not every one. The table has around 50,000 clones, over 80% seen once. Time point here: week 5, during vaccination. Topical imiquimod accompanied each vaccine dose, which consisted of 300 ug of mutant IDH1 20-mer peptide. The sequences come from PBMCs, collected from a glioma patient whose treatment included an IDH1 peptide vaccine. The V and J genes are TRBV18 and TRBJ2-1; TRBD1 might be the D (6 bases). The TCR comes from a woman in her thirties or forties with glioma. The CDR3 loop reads CASSPLQGNEQFF. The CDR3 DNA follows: TGTGCCAGCTCACCTCTACAGGGAAATGAGCAGTTCTTC.